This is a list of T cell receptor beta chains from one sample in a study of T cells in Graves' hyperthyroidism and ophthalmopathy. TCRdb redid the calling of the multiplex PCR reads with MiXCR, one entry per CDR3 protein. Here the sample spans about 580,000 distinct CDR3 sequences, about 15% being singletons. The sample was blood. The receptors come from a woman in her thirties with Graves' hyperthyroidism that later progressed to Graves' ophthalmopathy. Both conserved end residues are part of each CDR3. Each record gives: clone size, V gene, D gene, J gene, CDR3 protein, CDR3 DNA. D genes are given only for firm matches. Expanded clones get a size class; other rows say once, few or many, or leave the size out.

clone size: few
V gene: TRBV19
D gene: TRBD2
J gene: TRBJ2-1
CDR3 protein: CASSIAASGDLKQFF
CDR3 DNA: TGTGCCAGTAGTATAGCGGCTAGCGGCGACCTTAAGCAGTTCTTC

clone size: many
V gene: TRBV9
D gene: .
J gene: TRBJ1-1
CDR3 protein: CASSVLTGLTTEAFF
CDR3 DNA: TGTGCCAGCAGCGTCTTAACAGGGTTGACCACTGAAGCTTTCTTT

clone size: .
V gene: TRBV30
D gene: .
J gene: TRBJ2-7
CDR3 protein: CAWSVYELNEQYF
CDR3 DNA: TGTGCCTGGAGTGTATATGAGTTGAACGAGCAGTACTTC

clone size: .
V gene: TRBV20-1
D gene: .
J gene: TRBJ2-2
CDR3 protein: CSARTRAWYTGELFF
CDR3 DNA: TGCAGTGCTAGAACGAGGGCTTGGTACACCGGGGAGCTGTTTTTT

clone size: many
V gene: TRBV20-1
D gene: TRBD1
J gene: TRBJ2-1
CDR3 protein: CSARLGQTFYNEQFF
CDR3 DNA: TGCAGTGCTAGACTGGGACAGACTTTCTACAATGAGCAGTTCTTC

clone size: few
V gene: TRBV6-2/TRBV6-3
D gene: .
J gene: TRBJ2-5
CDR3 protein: CASLDSTHTSQYF
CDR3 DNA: TGTGCCAGCCTGGACTCGACCCACACATCCCAGTACTTC

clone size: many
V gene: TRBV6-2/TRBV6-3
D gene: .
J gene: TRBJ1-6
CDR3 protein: CASTRDGNSPLHF
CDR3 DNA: TGTGCCAGCACAAGGGACGGGAATTCACCCCTCCACTTT

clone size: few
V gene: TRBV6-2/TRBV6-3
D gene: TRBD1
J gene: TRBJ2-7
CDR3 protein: CASSYLRGIGSRQGSYEQYF
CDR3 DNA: TGTGCCAGCAGTTACCTGAGGGGGATTGGGTCCAGACAGGGGTCCTACGAGCAGTACTTC

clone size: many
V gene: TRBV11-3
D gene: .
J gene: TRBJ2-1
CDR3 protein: CASSLAGAATVNEQFF
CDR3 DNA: TGTGCCAGCAGCTTAGCAGGAGCGGCCACGGTCAATGAGCAGTTCTTC

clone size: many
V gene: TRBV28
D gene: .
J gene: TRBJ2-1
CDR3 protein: CASSPLGGRRNEQFF
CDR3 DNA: TGTGCCAGCAGTCCACTAGGGGGGCGAAGAAATGAGCAGTTCTTC

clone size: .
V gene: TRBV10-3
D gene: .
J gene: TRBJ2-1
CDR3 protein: CAISSTGFDEQFF
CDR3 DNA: TGTGCCATCAGCTCAACAGGGTTCGATGAGCAGTTCTTC

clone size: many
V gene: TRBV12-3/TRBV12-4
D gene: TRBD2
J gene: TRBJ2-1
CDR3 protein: CASTGTSSSNEQFF
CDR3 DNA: TGTGCCAGCACCGGGACTAGCTCCTCGAATGAGCAGTTCTTC

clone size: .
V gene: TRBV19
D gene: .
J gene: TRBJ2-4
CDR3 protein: CASSMASQDIQYF
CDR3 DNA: TGTGCCAGTAGTATGGCAAGCCAGGACATTCAGTACTTC

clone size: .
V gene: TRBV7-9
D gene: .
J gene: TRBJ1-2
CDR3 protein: CASSAAFSNYGYTF
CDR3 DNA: TGTGCCAGCAGCGCCGCCTTTAGTAACTATGGCTACACCTTC

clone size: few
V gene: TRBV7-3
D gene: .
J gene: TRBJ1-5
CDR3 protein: CASSADGYQPQHF
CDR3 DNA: TGTGCCAGCAGCGCGGACGGGTATCAGCCCCAGCATTTT

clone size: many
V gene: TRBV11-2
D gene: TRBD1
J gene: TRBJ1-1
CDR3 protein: CASRGTGGGPEAFF
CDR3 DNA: TGTGCCAGCCGCGGCACAGGGGGGGGGCCTGAAGCTTTCTTT

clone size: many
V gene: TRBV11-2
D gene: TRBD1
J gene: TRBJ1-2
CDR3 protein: CASSLGQGANGYTF
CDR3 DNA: TGTGCCAGCAGCTTAGGACAGGGGGCTAATGGCTACACCTTC

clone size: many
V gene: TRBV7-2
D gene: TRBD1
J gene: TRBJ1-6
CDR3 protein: CASSPRGTNSPLHF
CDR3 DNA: TGTGCCAGCAGCCCCAGGGGGACTAATTCACCCCTCCACTTT

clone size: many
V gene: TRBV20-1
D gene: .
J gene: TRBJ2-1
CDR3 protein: CSAPREGDDNEQFF
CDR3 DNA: TGCAGTGCTCCAAGGGAAGGGGACGACAATGAGCAGTTCTTC

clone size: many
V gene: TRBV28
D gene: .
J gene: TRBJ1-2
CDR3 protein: CASSPRDTNYGYTF
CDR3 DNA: TGTGCCAGCAGTCCCCGGGACACTAACTATGGCTACACCTTC

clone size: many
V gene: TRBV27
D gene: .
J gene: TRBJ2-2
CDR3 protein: CASRASGELFF
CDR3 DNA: TGTGCCAGCAGGGCATCCGGGGAGCTGTTTTTT

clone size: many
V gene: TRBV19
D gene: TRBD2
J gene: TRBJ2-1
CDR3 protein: CASSIGTSGSSQFF
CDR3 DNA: TGTGCCAGTAGTATAGGGACTAGCGGGTCGTCGCAGTTCTTC